The next 28 T cell receptor beta chains were all read from a single sample in a study of blood T cell repertoires in COVID-19. Assay used: immunoSEQ multiplex PCR; TCRdb lists only in-frame clones, some missing. This sample has tens of thousands of clones, with more than 80% found just once. What was sequenced was peripheral blood. The source of these receptors is a woman of 80 years or more with acute or convalescent COVID-19.

This sequence joins TRBV7-2 and TRBJ1-3; weak D call: TRBD1 (6 bases). Between the trimmed V and J ends, which lost 0 bases and 7 bases, there was a span of 13 bases. CDR1 is SGHTA and CDR2 is FQGNSA in the germline V gene. The CDR3 sequence is 15 residues long. The DNA of the CDR3 is TGTGCCAGCAGCTTAGCGGGGGCGAGGTCGAACACCATATATTTT. It encodes CASSLAGARSNTIYF.

The chain joins TRBV19 to TRBJ2-2, with a possible D match to TRBD2 (6 bases). The CDR3 length is 13 residues. V shed 8 bases and J shed 2 bases, with 9 bases lying between them. The germline V gene encodes CDR1 LNHDA and CDR2 SQIVND (reference sequence). CDR3 region: CASGTFNTGELFF. DNA of the CDR3: TGTGCCAGTGGGACTTTTAACACCGGGGAGCTGTTTTTT.

This clone occurred a few times. V and J are TRBV19 and TRBJ2-2; no clear D gene. V lost 3 bases and J lost 0, with 8 bases in between. This CDR3 is built from 15 residues. Germline CDR1 LNHDA, CDR2 SQIVND (reference sequence). The CDR3 loop is CASSMGPTNTGELFF. The DNA of the CDR3 is TGTGCCAGTAGTATGGGCCCGACGAACACCGGGGAGCTGTTTTTT.

This chain links TRBV6-5 with TRBJ1-1, with D perhaps TRBD1 (5 bases). Trimming left V 7 bases short and J 1 base short, with 13 bases between. The CDR3 consists of 14 residues. From germline, CDR1 is MNHEY and CDR2 SVGAGI. The CDR3 reads CASKPSTGNTEAFF. In DNA form, the CDR3 reads TGTGCCAGCAAACCTTCTACAGGGAACACTGAAGCTTTCTTT.

This chain joins TRBV3-1 (or the pseudogene TRBV3-2) and TRBJ2-3; D might be TRBD2 (6 bases). Germline V gene sequence: CDR1 LGHDT, CDR2 YNNKEL (reference sequence). V was clipped by 3 bases and J by 3 bases, with 10 bases between them. The CDR3 is 14 residues long. CDR3 region: CASSHSRETDTQYF. The CDR3, as DNA: TGTGCCAGCAGCCATTCCCGGGAGACAGATACGCAGTATTTT.

This clone has just a few counts. The rearrangement joins TRBV9 to TRBJ2-1, with no clear D. CDR1 and CDR2 (germline): SGDLS, YYNGEE. The V gene lost 2 bases and the J gene lost 0 bases, with 6 bases spanning the gap. This CDR3 contains 14 residues. The CDR3 loop reads CASSVGSSYNEQFF. CDR3 DNA sequence: TGTGCCAGCAGCGTTGGTAGCTCCTACAATGAGCAGTTCTTC.

This chain links TRBV6-6 with TRBJ1-6; a possible D gene is TRBD1 (5 bases). The germline gives CDR1 MNHNY, CDR2 SVGAGI (reference sequence). The CDR3 is made up of 17 amino acids. Trimming took 5 bases from V and 14 from J, leaving 28 bases between them. The DNA of the CDR3 is TGTGCCAGCAGTCGTCAGGTGGGGCGGGGCCGGATCCTTGCCCTCCACTTT. This encodes CASSRQVGRGRILALHF.

The V gene is TRBV6-5, the J gene TRBJ1-2; TRBD1 matches at 8 bases. Germline V gene data show CDR1 as MNHEY and CDR2 as SVGAGI. J was trimmed by 4 bases and V by 6 bases; bases with no gene match: 7. The CDR3 runs 14 residues. This CDR3 is CASRSGQGFYGYTF. For the CDR3, the DNA is TGTGCCAGCAGATCAGGACAGGGCTTCTATGGCTACACCTTC.

On this clone itself: Without the conserved terminal phenylalanine or tryptophan, this CDR3 likely stems from a read error. The limits of the CDR3 on the DNA are not certain, so only TCRdb's listed CDR3 is given. The V and J genes are TRBV10-3 and TRBJ1-1. The CDR3 sequence runs 12 residues, both termini included. CDR1 is ENHRY and CDR2 is SYGVKD in the germline V gene. CDR3 amino acids: CAISESGGKYSI.

The chain has TRBV29-1 and TRBJ1-3, with TRBD1 as a possible D gene (5 bases). V was shortened by 5 bases and J by 2 bases, with 22 bases between the two germline ends. In germline, CDR1 is SQVTM, CDR2 ANQGSEA. The CDR3 length is 17 residues. CDR3 amino acids: CSVSGTKAGWAGNTIYF. Here the CDR3 DNA reads TGCAGCGTTTCGGGGACCAAGGCGGGGTGGGCTGGAAACACCATATATTTT.

The gene calls are TRBV3-1 (or the pseudogene TRBV3-2) and TRBJ2-3, with TRBD2 identical over 11 bases. This CDR3 comprises 16 residues. CDR1 is LGHDT, CDR2 YNNKEL, per germline (reference sequence). With 3 bases clipped from V and 2 bases from J, the junction kept 4 bases outside the gene matches. The CDR3: CASSHAGLAVTDTQYF. The CDR3 bases are TGTGCCAGCAGCCATGCGGGACTAGCGGTCACAGATACGCAGTATTTT.

The rearrangement joins TRBV18 to TRBJ2-7; D possibly corresponds to TRBD1 (5 bases). Germline V gene lookup returns CDR1 KGHSH and CDR2 LQKENI. The ends were cut back, 2 bases at V and 5 bases at J, with 10 bases in the middle. The CDR3 consists of 13 residues. CDR3 sequence (DNA): TGTGCCAGCTCACCATCAGGGTACGACGAGCAGTACTTC. Encoded protein: CASSPSGYDEQYF.

This clone showed up just once. This chain links TRBV11-1 with TRBJ1-1; 7 bases are a match to TRBD1. The CDR3 consists of 15 residues. Germline values: CDR1 SGHAT, CDR2 FQDESV (reference sequence). Trimming took 7 bases from V and 0 from J; bases not matched to a gene: 8. In nucleotides, the CDR3 is TGTGCCAGCACCCGTGACAGGGACCTGAACACTGAAGCTTTCTTT. Translation: CASTRDRDLNTEAFF.

The CDR3 reads CATSRRDQAQYF. As DNA, the CDR3 is TGTGCCACCAGCAGGCGGGACCAGGCCCAGTACTTC. J is TRBJ2-5 and V is TRBV15, with D possibly being TRBD2 (6 bases). V was pared by 3 bases and J by 9 bases, with 11 bases between. Germline V gives CDR1 LNHNV, CDR2 YYDKDF (reference sequence). This CDR3 is 12 amino acids long.

V gene TRBV5-1 combines with J gene TRBJ2-1; perhaps TRBD1 as D (6 bases). V was cut by 3 bases and J by 3 bases, with 10 bases left in between. Germline CDR1 SGHRS, CDR2 YFSETQ. CDR3 length: 14 amino acids. CDR3 loop: CASSSMDSYNEQFF. The CDR3 DNA follows: TGCGCCAGCAGCTCTATGGACAGCTACAATGAGCAGTTCTTC.

The sample holds a few counts of this clone. The chain joins TRBV3-1 (or the pseudogene TRBV3-2) to TRBJ2-3; 8 nucleotides align to TRBD2. The CDR3 covers 15 residues. V was pared by 4 bases and J by 6 bases, with 9 bases of the junction left unmatched. CDR1 LGHDT and CDR2 YNNKEL come from the germline V gene (reference sequence). The CDR3 region has the DNA TGTGCCAGCAGCCGGGGACTAGGCCTCTTGGATACGCAGTATTTT. This codes for CASSRGLGLLDTQYF.

V gene TRBV6-4 combines with J gene TRBJ1-5, with D perhaps TRBD1 (5 bases). Trimming removed 0 bases at V and 6 bases at J, with 15 bases between. The CDR3 consists of 16 residues. CDR1 MRHNA and CDR2 SNTAGT come from the germline V gene. The CDR3 bases are TGTGCCAGCAGTGACTCCTTTGCGGGGCTGGGTCAGCCCCAGCATTTT. Amino acids: CASSDSFAGLGQPQHF.

This chain links TRBV5-5 with TRBJ2-5; TRBD2 might be the D (6 bases). Trimming stripped 3 bases from V and 4 bases from J, with 10 bases between. There are 13 residues in the CDR3. Germline-derived CDR1 and CDR2 are SGHKS and YYEKEE (reference sequence). CDR3 sequence (DNA): TGTGCCAGCAGCTCGGGACTTCCAGAGACCCAGTACTTC. This codes for CASSSGLPETQYF. Full variable domain (missing parts from reference TRBV5-5 and TRBJ2-5): DAGVTQSPTHLIKTRGQQVTLRCSPISGHKSVSWYQQVLGQGPQFIFQYYEKEERGRGNFPDRFSARQFPNYSSELNVNALLLGDSALYLCASSSGLPETQYFGPGTRLLVL.

V is TRBV6-5 and J is TRBJ1-1; the match to TRBD1 covers 7 bases. CDR3 length: 12 residues. Trimming cost V 6 bases and J 11 bases; bases outside gene matches: 9. Looked up from germline, CDR1 is MNHEY and CDR2 is SVGAGI. The CDR3 DNA follows: TGTGCCAGCAGGGGACAGTCGGAAATGGCTTTCTTT. It translates to CASRGQSEMAFF.

The chain joins TRBV21-1 to TRBJ2-1; TRBD1, as called in the table, went unchecked against the DNA. TRBV21-1 has pseudogene status. The CDR3 length is 13 residues. CDR3 sequence: CASSPKGENEQFF. DNA of the CDR3: TGTGCCAGCAGCCCTAAGGGGGAAAATGAGCAGTTCTTC.

J is TRBJ1-1 and V is TRBV21-1; the DNA was not used to check the table's D call, TRBD1. TRBV21-1 is a known pseudogene. CDR3 length: 15 amino acids. CDR3 nucleotides: TGTGCCAGCAGCAAGGTTACAGGGGGCAATACTGAAGCTTTCTTT. This translates into CASSKVTGGNTEAFF.

This chain connects TRBV18 to TRBJ2-1; D gene unclear. There are 11 residues in the CDR3. Germline loops: CDR1 KGHSH, CDR2 LQKENI. V was trimmed by 6 bases and J by 7 bases, leaving 7 bases between them. In nucleotides, the CDR3 is TGTGCCAGCTCTCCTAGTAATGAGCAGTTCTTC. Translation gives CASSPSNEQFF.

This clone was picked up one time. The CDR3 reads CACQTGANQPQHF. The CDR3 nucleotides read TGTGCCTGTCAAACAGGGGCCAATCAGCCCCAGCATTTT. J is TRBJ1-5 and V is TRBV30; 7 bases are a match to TRBD1. The CDR3 has 13 amino acids. J gave up 3 bases and V 6 bases, and 5 bases lay outside the gene matches. Germline values: CDR1 GTSNPN, CDR2 SVGIG (reference sequence).

The chain employs TRBV27 and TRBJ2-1, with 8 bases fitting TRBD2. The CDR3 totals 14 residues. CDR1 and CDR2 (germline): MNHEY, SMNVEV (reference sequence). The ends lost 6 bases at V and 8 bases at J; junction bases unmatched: 9. The CDR3 reads CASRDGGGSYEQFF. The CDR3 bases are TGTGCCAGCAGGGACGGGGGGGGTTCGTATGAGCAGTTCTTC.

The CDR3: CASMTSGVTDTQYF. CDR3 nucleotides: TGTGCCAGCATGACTAGCGGGGTCACAGATACGCAGTATTTT. The chain has TRBV7-9 and TRBJ2-3; 11 bases agree with TRBD2. Germline values: CDR1 SEHNR, CDR2 FQNEAQ (reference sequence). The CDR3 is 14 residues long. With 7 bases clipped from V and 2 bases from J, the junction kept 2 bases outside the gene matches.

The V call is TRBV11-1, the J call TRBJ1-2, with 7 positions matching TRBD1. The CDR3 extends over 15 amino acids. Trimming took 1 base from V and 3 from J; bases not matched to a gene: 5. From germline, CDR1 is SGHAT and CDR2 FQDESV (reference sequence). The CDR3 DNA reads TGTGCCAGCAGCTTAGGCCCCGACAGGGACTATGGCTACACCTTC. Translation gives CASSLGPDRDYGYTF.

V and J are TRBV5-4 and TRBJ2-1, with 7 bases identical to TRBD2. Germline lookup yields CDR1 SGHNT and CDR2 YYREEE (reference sequence). J was trimmed by 7 bases and V by 0 bases; bases with no gene match: 16. The CDR3 is 18 residues long. Here the CDR3 DNA reads TGTGCCAGCAGCTTGGCTCCCCTCTTGCGGGAGTTGGGTAATGAGCAGTTCTTC. It yields the protein CASSLAPLLRELGNEQFF.

As regards this clone: Compared with germline, one end of the junction differs, possibly owing to a read error. The chain carries TRBV12-3 or TRBV12-4 and TRBJ1-4, with 8 nucleotides matching TRBD1. The CDR3 has 12 amino acids. CDR3 sequence reads: CASRQGYDKLFF. The CDR3 DNA is TGTGCCAGCCGACAGGGGTATGACAAACTGTTTTTT.